Below, 13 T cell receptor beta chains from the same sample are listed, as sequenced in a study of technical replicates of blood from several donors. Measured with immunoSEQ multiplex PCR; TCRdb has only the in-frame clones, and not every one. Among about 73,000 clones listed, just over 90% were seen once. Input material: T cells isolated from PBMCs. These TCRs come from a human donor in good health.

CDR3 sequence: CASSTGTGNSLGEQYF. CDR3 nucleotides: TGCGCCAGCAGCACCGGGACAGGGAATAGTTTGGGCGAGCAGTACTTC. This chain connects TRBV10-1 to TRBJ2-7; 9 nucleotides align to TRBD1. Germline loops: CDR1 WNHNN, CDR2 SYGVQD (reference sequence). The V segment lost 6 bases and the J segment 6 bases; nucleotides outside the gene matches: 15. The CDR3 runs to 16 residues.

The chain employs TRBV5-6 and TRBJ2-2; 10 bases are a match to TRBD1. Germline V gene data show CDR1 as SGHDT and CDR2 as YYEEEE. Trimming at V came to 2 bases and at J to 3 bases, leaving 1 base not matched to a gene. This CDR3 spans 15 amino acids. The CDR3 sequence: CASSFGQGDTGELFF. Written as DNA, the CDR3 is TGTGCCAGCAGCTTCGGACAGGGGGACACCGGGGAGCTGTTTTTT. Filled out from reference TRBV5-6 and TRBJ2-2, the complete variable domain reads DAGVTQSPTHLIKTRGQQVTLRCSPKSGHDTVSWYQQALGQGPQFIFQYYEEEERQRGNFPDRFSGHQFPNYSSELNVNALLLGDSALYLCASSFGQGDTGELFFGEGSRLTVL.

The J gene is TRBJ1-5, the V gene TRBV5-7; D is possibly TRBD1 (6 bases). TRBV5-7 is labeled an ORF, and its function is uncertain. Trimming cost V 4 bases and J 9 bases, with 14 bases left between them. The CDR3 has 13 amino acids. CDR3 bases: TGTGCCAGCAGCCTTACAGGGCCACGGCCCCAGCATTTT. This translates into CASSLTGPRPQHF.

The chain employs TRBV2 and TRBJ2-7; D is possibly TRBD2 (6 bases). Germline V gives CDR1 SNHLY, CDR2 FYNNEI. CDR3 length: 16 residues. V dropped 6 bases and J dropped 3 bases, with 21 bases sitting between them. The CDR3 DNA is TGTGCCAGCAGCCGGATCGAATGGGACTCCTTCTACGAGCAGTACTTC. Translating gives CASSRIEWDSFYEQYF.

The chain carries TRBV6-1 and TRBJ2-7; perhaps TRBD2 as D (5 bases). V was pared by 3 bases and J by 4 bases, with 19 bases between. Germline V CDR1 and CDR2: MNHNS, SASEGT. The CDR3 is 16 residues long. This CDR3 is CASSEHVATRAYEQYF. CDR3 DNA sequence: TGTGCCAGCAGTGAGCACGTGGCAACTAGGGCTTACGAGCAGTACTTC.

This chain uses TRBV29-1 with TRBJ2-3, with TRBD1 matching over 12 bases. Looked up from germline, CDR1 is SQVTM and CDR2 is ANQGSEA. V shed 0 bases and J 7 bases; nucleotides not matched to a gene: 5. The CDR3 covers 15 residues. CDR3 sequence: CSVEDQGQGAYTQYF. CDR3 sequence (DNA): TGCAGCGTTGAAGATCAGGGACAGGGGGCTTATACGCAGTATTTT.

This clone was detected once. J is TRBJ1-1 and V is TRBV4-1, with D possibly being TRBD1 (5 bases). V lost 4 bases, J lost 0 bases, and 24 bases lay in between. Germline V gene lookup returns CDR1 MGHRA and CDR2 YSYEKL. This CDR3 has 19 amino acids. CDR3: CASSPLVRGGPGMNTEAFF. CDR3 nucleotide sequence: TGCGCCAGCAGCCCCCTGGTTAGGGGAGGCCCGGGTATGAACACTGAAGCTTTCTTT.

The chain carries TRBV9 and TRBJ1-6, with TRBD1 identical over 9 bases. CDR3 length: 14 amino acids. V shed 5 bases, J shed 9 bases, and the junction held 6 bases outside the gene matches. The germline V gene encodes CDR1 SGDLS and CDR2 YYNGEE. CDR3 sequence (DNA): TGTGCCAGCAGGGAAGGACAGGGGAGTTCACCCCTCCACTTT. It is translated as CASREGQGSSPLHF.

The chain joins TRBV7-9 to TRBJ2-7; no clear D. Trimming left V 2 bases short and J 2 bases short, with 4 bases between. Germline CDR1 SEHNR, CDR2 FQNEAQ (reference sequence). CDR3 length equals 12 residues. Written as DNA, the CDR3 is TGTGCCAGCAGCTTATATGCCTACGAGCAGTACTTC. Amino acid sequence: CASSLYAYEQYF.

The chain carries TRBV28 and TRBJ1-2, with TRBD1 matching 7 bases. Losses at the gene ends were 1 base for V and 0 bases for J; bases not matched to a gene: 11. This CDR3 has 18 residues. Per germline, CDR1 MDHEN and CDR2 SYDVKM. This chain's CDR3 is CASSLFKTGLTPNYGYTF. The CDR3 DNA reads as TGTGCCAGCAGTTTATTTAAGACAGGGCTTACCCCTAACTATGGCTACACCTTC.

The V and J genes are TRBV11-2 and TRBJ1-5; D unclear. CDR3 length: 14 amino acids. Trimming took 3 bases from V and 3 from J, leaving 9 bases between them. Germline V gives CDR1 SGHAT, CDR2 FQNNGV. The CDR3 DNA sequence: TGTGCCAGCAGCTTTGGACTGAACAATCAGCCCCAGCATTTT. Protein: CASSFGLNNQPQHF.

This clone appeared once. The CDR3: CASSPVQGAYEQYF. CDR3 nucleotide sequence: TGTGCCAGCAGTCCCGTACAGGGGGCCTACGAGCAGTACTTC. This chain connects TRBV28 to TRBJ2-7; 8 bases are shared with TRBD1. The trim removed 5 bases at V and 2 bases at J, leaving 5 bases unmatched. CDR1 is MDHEN and CDR2 is SYDVKM in the germline V gene. The CDR3 length is 14 residues.

This chain links TRBV9 with TRBJ1-3, with D uncertain. The germline CDR1 and CDR2 sequences are SGDLS and YYNGEE. This CDR3 contains 15 residues. V lost 3 bases to trimming and J lost 0 bases, with 10 bases between them. CDR3 coding DNA: TGTGCCAGCAGCGGAACAGTTCCCTCTGGAAACACCATATATTTT. Its protein is CASSGTVPSGNTIYF. Variable domain in full (rest from reference TRBV9 and TRBJ1-3): DSGVTQTPKHLITATGQRVTLRCSPRSGDLSVYWYQQSLDQGLQFLIQYYNGEERAKGNILERFSAQQFPDLHSELNLSSLELGDSALYFCASSGTVPSGNTIYFGEGSWLTVV.